Included here is one T cell receptor beta chain sequence, with context. Grouping used clinical history reported by participants in a survey and questionnaire. The data derive from a study of blood T cell repertoires in COVID-19. Background on the study: Whether acute or convalescent, the COVID-19 samples came from the United States, Italy and Spain. From T cells, B-cell-depleted T cells, or PBMCs came the material, which was cDNA or gDNA.

Trimming pared 6 bases from V and 5 bases from J, leaving 16 bases between. The length of the CDR3 is 14 residues. Germline V gene sequence: CDR1 KGHSH, CDR2 LQKENI. Profiled with immunoSEQ multiplex PCR; TCRdb holds only in-frame clones, not every one. Here the sample spans about 400,000 clones, around 90% being singletons. This chain joins TRBV18 and TRBJ1-2; TRBD1 is a possible D gene (5 bases). Sequenced material: PBMCs or T cells enriched from blood (not recorded which). This clonotype was obtained from a woman aged 40 to 50 with acute COVID-19. In nucleotides, the CDR3 is TGTGCCAGCTCTCCCCCGCGGGGGGTATATGGCTACACCTTC. Residues: CASSPPRGVYGYTF.